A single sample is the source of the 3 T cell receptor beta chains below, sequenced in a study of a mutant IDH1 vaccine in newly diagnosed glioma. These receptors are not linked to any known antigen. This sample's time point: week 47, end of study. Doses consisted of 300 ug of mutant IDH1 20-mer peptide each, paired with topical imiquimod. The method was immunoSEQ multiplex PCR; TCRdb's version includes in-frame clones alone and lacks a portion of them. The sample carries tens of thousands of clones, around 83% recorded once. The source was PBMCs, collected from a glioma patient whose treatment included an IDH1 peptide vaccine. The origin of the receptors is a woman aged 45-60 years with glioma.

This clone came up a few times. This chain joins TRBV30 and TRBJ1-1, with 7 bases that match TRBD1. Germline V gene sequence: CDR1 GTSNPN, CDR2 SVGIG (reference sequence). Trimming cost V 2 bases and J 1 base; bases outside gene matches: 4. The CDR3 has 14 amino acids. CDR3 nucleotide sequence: TGTGCCTGGAGTCAAGGGACAGCGAACACTGAAGCTTTCTTT. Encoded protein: CAWSQGTANTEAFF.

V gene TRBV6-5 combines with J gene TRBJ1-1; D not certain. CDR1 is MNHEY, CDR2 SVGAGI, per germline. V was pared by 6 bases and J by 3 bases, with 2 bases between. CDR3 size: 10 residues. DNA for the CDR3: TGTGCCAGCAGGGACACTGAAGCTTTCTTT. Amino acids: CASRDTEAFF.

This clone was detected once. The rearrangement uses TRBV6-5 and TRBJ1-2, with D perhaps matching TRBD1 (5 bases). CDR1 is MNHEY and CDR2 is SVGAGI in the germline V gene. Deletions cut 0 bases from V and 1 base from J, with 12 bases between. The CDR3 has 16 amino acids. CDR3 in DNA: TGTGCCAGCAGTTACTCGCCGACAGCGATTAACTATGGCTACACCTTC. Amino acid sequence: CASSYSPTAINYGYTF.